This TCR beta chain was sequenced during a study of blood T cell repertoires in COVID-19. Study summary: Spain, Italy and the United States supplied samples that represented acute and convalescent COVID-19. Sources were T cells, B-cell-depleted T cells, or PBMCs; the material itself was cDNA or gDNA.

Enrolment of Seattle patients took place during active infection, and they were followed longitudinally. In germline, CDR1 is SGHRS, CDR2 YFSETQ. The CDR3 runs to 14 residues. The V and J ends lost 3 bases and 5 bases respectively, with 14 bases between them. Using immunoSEQ multiplex PCR, the repertoire was profiled, and TCRdb retains in-frame clones only, with some absent. The data contain approximately 150,000 clones, around four fifths of them singletons. This chain links TRBV5-1 with TRBJ2-5, with D possibly being TRBD2 (7 bases). The sequencing sample was made of peripheral blood. This TCR derives from a woman aged 80 or older with COVID-19, enrolled during active disease. Here the CDR3 reads CASSWAGAAETQYF. CDR3 DNA: TGCGCCAGCAGCTGGGCGGGGGCAGCGGAGACCCAGTACTTC.